These 17 T cell receptor beta chains were sequenced from one sample in a study of CD8+ T cells in alopecia areata. Treatment: oral pan-JAK inhibitor, 5-10 mg twice daily. TCR sequencing used cDNA made by reverse transcription of extracted RNA. The assay was immunoSEQ multiplex PCR, and TCRdb's table has in-frame clones only and misses some. The sample includes approximately 170,000 clones, less than 80% of them seen just once. The material was CD4+ T cells sorted from blood, obtained at week 24, from a patient treated with tofacitinib. These receptors were taken from a human donor with alopecia areata.

The chain recombines TRBV29-1 with TRBJ2-7; unclear D gene. Germline loops: CDR1 SQVTM, CDR2 ANQGSEA. This CDR3 is 12 amino acids long. V was shortened by 1 base and J by 7 bases, with 11 bases between the two germline ends. The CDR3 region has the DNA TGCAGCGTTGAAGGCGGCCGAGCAGAGCAGTACTTC. It codes for CSVEGGRAEQYF.

This clone was picked up a small number of times. This sequence joins TRBV19 and TRBJ2-5; 8 bases are a match to TRBD1. Germline CDR1 and CDR2: LNHDA and SQIVND (reference sequence). There are 15 residues in the CDR3. J gave up 3 bases and V 6 bases, and 9 bases lay outside the gene matches. The CDR3 protein is CASSTHQTGEETQYF. CDR3 coding DNA: TGTGCCAGTAGCACACACCAGACAGGGGAAGAGACCCAGTACTTC.

The chain couples TRBV30 to TRBJ2-7; D is unresolved. Deletions cut 4 bases from V and 3 bases from J, with 7 bases between. Per the germline V gene, CDR1 is GTSNPN and CDR2 is SVGIG (reference sequence). The CDR3 length is 11 residues. DNA for the CDR3: TGTGCCTGGAAGGTCGTCTACGAGCAGTACTTC. Translation gives CAWKVVYEQYF.

The rearrangement joins TRBV6-5 to TRBJ1-6, with D possibly TRBD1 on 5 matching bases. Per germline, CDR1 MNHEY and CDR2 SVGAGI. V was clipped by 6 bases and J by 9 bases, with 18 bases between them. The CDR3 is 15 amino acids. CDR3 protein: CASRRTGGTGSPLHF. CDR3 DNA sequence: TGTGCCAGCAGACGCACCGGGGGTACGGGTTCACCCCTCCACTTT.

This sequence joins TRBV29-1 and TRBJ2-7, with D perhaps TRBD1 (6 bases). The ends were cut back, 6 bases at V and 2 bases at J, with 14 bases in the middle. The germline V gene has CDR1 SQVTM and CDR2 ANQGSEA. The CDR3 length is 13 residues. CDR3 amino acids: CSVSGTITYEQYF. Here the CDR3 DNA reads TGCAGCGTGTCCGGGACAATAACCTACGAGCAGTACTTC.

This clone was picked up a small number of times. V is TRBV29-1 and J is TRBJ2-5; D possibly matches TRBD1 or TRBD2 (6 bases each). In germline, CDR1 is SQVTM, CDR2 ANQGSEA. There are 14 residues in the CDR3. V was shortened by 8 bases and J by 5 bases, with 21 bases between the two germline ends. The CDR3 here is CSILNREVGETQYF. The DNA of the CDR3 is TGCAGCATCTTGAACAGGGAGGTTGGGGAGACCCAGTACTTC.

V usage is TRBV5-1 and J usage is TRBJ2-7; D is ambiguous. Looked up from germline, CDR1 is SGHRS and CDR2 is YFSETQ. Trimming shortened V by 0 bases and J by 4 bases, and 8 bases separated the two germline ends. CDR3 length equals 13 residues. CDR3 nucleotides: TGCGCCAGCAGCTTGGACGGTCGGTACGAGCAGTACTTC. Translation: CASSLDGRYEQYF. The full variable domain, rest sourced from reference TRBV5-1 and TRBJ2-7, is KAGVTQTPRYLIKTRGQQVTLSCSPISGHRSVSWYQQTPGQGLQFLFEYFSETQRNKGNFPGRFSGRQFSNSRSEMNVSTLELGDSALYLCASSLDGRYEQYFGPGTRLTVT.

V usage is TRBV5-1 and J usage is TRBJ1-1, with a weak D call TRBD1 (5 bases). V gave up 5 bases and J gave up 1 base, with 9 bases separating them. This CDR3 region has 13 residues. Germline CDR1 is SGHRS and CDR2 is YFSETQ. CDR3 protein: CASSGGANTEAFF. DNA for the CDR3: TGCGCCAGCAGTGGAGGGGCGAACACTGAAGCTTTCTTT.

This clone was seen only a few times. The chain combines TRBV14 with TRBJ2-7; perhaps D is TRBD1 or TRBD2 (7 bases each). V gave up 4 bases and J gave up 5 bases, with 18 bases separating them. The CDR3 has 15 amino acids. Germline CDR1 is SGHDN and CDR2 is FVKESK. CDR3 nucleotides: TGTGCCAGCAGCCTAAGACAGGGAGGGGGAAACGAGCAGTACTTC. It yields the protein CASSLRQGGGNEQYF.

The V gene is TRBV18, the J gene TRBJ2-5, with D unclear. CDR1 is KGHSH and CDR2 is LQKENI in the germline V gene. Trimming cost V 3 bases and J 5 bases, with 16 bases left between them. The CDR3 sequence is 15 residues long. This CDR3 is CASSPIPVYEETQYF. CDR3 DNA: TGTGCCAGCTCACCTATCCCCGTTTACGAGGAGACCCAGTACTTC.

The rearrangement joins TRBV27 to TRBJ1-6; D is possibly TRBD1 (6 bases). CDR3 length equals 14 residues. CDR1 is MNHEY and CDR2 is SMNVEV in the germline V gene (reference sequence). V was clipped by 8 bases and J by 5 bases, with 13 bases between them. CDR3 sequence reads: CASGRDNDNSPLHF. The CDR3 DNA follows: TGTGCCAGCGGACGGGACAATGATAATTCACCCCTCCACTTT.

The V gene is TRBV2, the J gene TRBJ1-5; 7 positions match TRBD1. Per germline, CDR1 SNHLY and CDR2 FYNNEI. The CDR3 runs 13 residues. V dropped 5 bases and J dropped 5; count of bases not matched to a gene: 3. CDR3 protein: CASSSGGDQPQHF. The CDR3 nucleotides read TGTGCCAGCAGTTCAGGGGGGGATCAGCCCCAGCATTTT. The variable domain in full, completed from reference TRBV2 and TRBJ1-5, reads EPEVTQTPSHQVTQMGQEVILRCVPISNHLYFYWYRQILGQKVEFLVSFYNNEISEKSEIFDDQFSVERPDGSNFTLKIRSTKLEDSAMYFCASSSGGDQPQHFGDGTRLSIL.

For the CDR3, the DNA is TGCGCCAGCAGTTTCTCGGACGTGGACACCATATATTTT. Protein: CASSFSDVDTIYF. The gene calls are TRBV5-1 and TRBJ1-3, with D hard to call. Trimming took 5 bases from V and 8 from J, leaving 14 bases between them. CDR3 length: 13 residues. Germline V CDR1 and CDR2: SGHRS, YFSETQ.

This clone was counted at least ten times. V is TRBV5-1 and J is TRBJ1-2; possibly TRBD1 for D (5 bases). CDR3 length equals 14 residues. V lost 1 base and J 3 bases, leaving 10 bases between the germline ends. Germline V gene sequence: CDR1 SGHRS, CDR2 YFSETQ. The CDR3 sequence: CASSLSQGHYGYTF. The CDR3 nucleotides read TGCGCCAGCAGCTTGAGTCAGGGACACTATGGCTACACCTTC. The whole variable domain, filled in from reference TRBV5-1 and TRBJ1-2, reads KAGVTQTPRYLIKTRGQQVTLSCSPISGHRSVSWYQQTPGQGLQFLFEYFSETQRNKGNFPGRFSGRQFSNSRSEMNVSTLELGDSALYLCASSLSQGHYGYTFGSGTRLTVV.

This clone was seen only a few times. The V call is TRBV7-3, the J call TRBJ2-3; 13 bases are shared with TRBD2. Germline V CDR1 and CDR2: SGHTA, FQGTGA. The CDR3 runs to 16 residues. After removal of 5 bases from V and 2 bases from J, the junction contained 4 bases not matched to a gene. CDR3 loop: CASSRTSGGLTDTQYF. The CDR3 region has the DNA TGTGCCAGCAGCCGGACTAGCGGGGGACTCACAGATACGCAGTATTTT.

The genes are TRBV4-2 and TRBJ2-1, with D perhaps assigned TRBD1 or TRBD2 (5 bases each). The CDR3 totals 13 residues. Trimming pared 0 bases from V and 12 bases from J, leaving 12 bases between. Per germline, CDR1 LGHNA and CDR2 YNFKEQ. The CDR3 nucleotides read TGTGCCAGCAGCCAAGATGTTGGGGCGGGGCAGTTCTTC. Its translation: CASSQDVGAGQFF.

This clone showed up just a few times. This sequence joins TRBV7-9 and TRBJ1-1; 7 bases line up with TRBD1. The junction had 15 bases not matched to a gene; V was cut back by 3 bases and J by 14 bases. In germline, CDR1 is SEHNR, CDR2 FQNEAQ (reference sequence). The CDR3 is 14 residues long. This CDR3 reads CASSFILGQSPIFF. CDR3 sequence (DNA): TGTGCCAGCAGCTTCATTTTGGGACAGTCCCCAATCTTCTTT.